This TCR beta chain appears in the sequencing data of a study of blood T cell repertoires in COVID-19. Libraries were prepared by immunoSEQ multiplex PCR; TCRdb keeps only in-frame clonotypes and omits some of them. Of 98,000 or so clones detected, 89% appear once; the ten largest clones hold about 4.9%. The Seattle patients, enrolled during active infection, were followed longitudinally. This clonotype was sampled from a man aged 60 to 75 with COVID-19, enrolled during active disease. Sequencing was carried out using peripheral blood.

CDR3 nucleotides: TGCGCCAGCAGCTTGGAGGGAGGGCCGGGGTCGCAGTATTTT. This sequence encodes CASSLEGGPGSQYF. The chain is built from TRBV5-1 and TRBJ2-3; 7 positions agree with TRBD2. V shed 0 bases and J 10 bases; nucleotides not matched to a gene: 8. The CDR3 totals 14 residues. From germline, CDR1 is SGHRS and CDR2 YFSETQ.